This TCR beta chain was recovered during a study of spatial heterogeneity in lung cancer. This CDR3 is built from 13 residues. V was shortened by 6 bases and J by 2 bases, with 14 bases between the two germline ends. Germline CDR1 reads DFQATT; CDR2 reads SNEGSKA (reference sequence). General study points: For expanded intratumoral alpha and beta TCRs, counts tracked tumor mutation counts.

TCRdb recomputed calls from the 5' RACE reads with MiXCR, one row per CDR3 protein. The sample consists of about 3,500 distinct CDR3 sequences, around 8% of them appearing once. This clonotype is medium-sized in the sample. Its antigen is unknown. Time point defined: sample taken at primary tumor resection. This receptor was taken from a male donor with early-stage non-small cell lung cancer. The chain is built from TRBV20-1 and TRBJ2-7; unclear D gene. Specimen: lung tumor tissue, collected at surgery. The CDR3 reads CSAIIGNPYEQYF. The CDR3 region has the DNA TGCAGTGCCATCATAGGTAACCCCTACGAGCAGTACTTC.